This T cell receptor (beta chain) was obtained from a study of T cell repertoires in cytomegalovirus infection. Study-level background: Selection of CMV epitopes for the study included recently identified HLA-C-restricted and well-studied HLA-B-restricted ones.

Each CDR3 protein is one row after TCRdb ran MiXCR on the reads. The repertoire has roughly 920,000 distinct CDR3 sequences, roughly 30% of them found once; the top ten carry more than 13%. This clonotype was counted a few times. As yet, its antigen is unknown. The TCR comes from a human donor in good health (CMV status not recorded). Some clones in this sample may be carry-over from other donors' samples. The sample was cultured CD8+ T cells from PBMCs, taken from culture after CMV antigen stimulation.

The DNA for the CDR3 is TGTGCCAGCAGTTTAGCGTCTAGCGGGATAGATACGCAGTATTTT. It translates to CASSLASSGIDTQYF. The rearrangement uses TRBV27 and TRBJ2-3, with 9 bases lining up with TRBD2. There are 15 residues in the CDR3. With 2 bases clipped from V and 5 bases from J, the junction kept 5 bases outside the gene matches. CDR1 and CDR2 (germline): MNHEY, SMNVEV (reference sequence).